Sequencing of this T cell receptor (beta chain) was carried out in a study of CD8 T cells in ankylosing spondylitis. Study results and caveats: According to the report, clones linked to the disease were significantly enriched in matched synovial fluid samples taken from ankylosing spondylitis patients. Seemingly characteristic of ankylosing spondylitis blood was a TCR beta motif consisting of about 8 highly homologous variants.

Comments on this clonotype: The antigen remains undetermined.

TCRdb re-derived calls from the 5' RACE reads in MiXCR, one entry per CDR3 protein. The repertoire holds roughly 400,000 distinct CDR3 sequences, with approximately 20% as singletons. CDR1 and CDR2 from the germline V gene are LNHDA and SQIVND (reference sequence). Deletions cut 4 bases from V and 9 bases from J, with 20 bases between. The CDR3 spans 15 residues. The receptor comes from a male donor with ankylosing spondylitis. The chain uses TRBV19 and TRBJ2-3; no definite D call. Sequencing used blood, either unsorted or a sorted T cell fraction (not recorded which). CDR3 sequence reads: CASSSLPGDLGTQYF. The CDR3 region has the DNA TGTGCCAGTAGTAGCTTACCCGGAGACCTCGGAACGCAGTATTTT. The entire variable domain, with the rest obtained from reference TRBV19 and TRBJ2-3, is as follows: DGGITQSPKYLFRKEGQNVTLSCEQNLNHDAMYWYRQDPGQGLRLIYYSQIVNDFQKGDIAEGYSVSREKKESFPLTVTSAQKNPTAFYLCASSSLPGDLGTQYFGPGTRLTVL.